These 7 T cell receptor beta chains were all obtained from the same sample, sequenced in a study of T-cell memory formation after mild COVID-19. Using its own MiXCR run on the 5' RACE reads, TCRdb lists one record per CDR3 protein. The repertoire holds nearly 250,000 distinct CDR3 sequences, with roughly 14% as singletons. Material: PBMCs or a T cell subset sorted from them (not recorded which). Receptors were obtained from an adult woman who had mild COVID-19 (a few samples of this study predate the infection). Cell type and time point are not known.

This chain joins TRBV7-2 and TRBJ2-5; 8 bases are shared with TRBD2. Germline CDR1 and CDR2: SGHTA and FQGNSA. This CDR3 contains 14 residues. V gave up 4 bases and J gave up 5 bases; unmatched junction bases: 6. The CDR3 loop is CASSSRAGVETQYF. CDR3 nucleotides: TGTGCCAGCAGCTCTAGAGCGGGAGTTGAGACCCAGTACTTC.

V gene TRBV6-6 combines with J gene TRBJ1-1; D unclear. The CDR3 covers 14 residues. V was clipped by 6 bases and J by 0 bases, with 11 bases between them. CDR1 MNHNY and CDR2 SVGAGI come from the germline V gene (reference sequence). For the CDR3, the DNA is TGTGCCAGCAGGTTGGATAGGCTGAACACTGAAGCTTTCTTT. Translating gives CASRLDRLNTEAFF.

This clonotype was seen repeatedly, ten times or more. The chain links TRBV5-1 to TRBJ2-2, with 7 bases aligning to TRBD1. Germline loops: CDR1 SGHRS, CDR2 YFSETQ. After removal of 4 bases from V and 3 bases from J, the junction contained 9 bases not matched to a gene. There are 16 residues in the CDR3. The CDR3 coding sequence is TGCGCCAGCAGCAAGAGAGGGGGCTATGACACCGGGGAGCTGTTTTTT. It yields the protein CASSKRGGYDTGELFF.

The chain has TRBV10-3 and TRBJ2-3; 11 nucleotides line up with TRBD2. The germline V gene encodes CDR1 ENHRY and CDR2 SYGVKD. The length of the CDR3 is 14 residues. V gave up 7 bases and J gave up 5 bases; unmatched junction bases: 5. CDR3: CAINSLAGEDTQYF. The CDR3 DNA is TGTGCCATCAACTCACTAGCGGGAGAAGATACGCAGTATTTT.

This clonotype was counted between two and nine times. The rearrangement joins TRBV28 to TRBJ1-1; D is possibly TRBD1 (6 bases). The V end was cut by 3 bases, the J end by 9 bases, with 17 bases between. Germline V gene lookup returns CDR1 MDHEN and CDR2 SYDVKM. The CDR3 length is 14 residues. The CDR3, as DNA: TGTGCCAGCAGTTTTAGGGGACACCTAATTCAAGCTTTCTTT. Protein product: CASSFRGHLIQAFF.

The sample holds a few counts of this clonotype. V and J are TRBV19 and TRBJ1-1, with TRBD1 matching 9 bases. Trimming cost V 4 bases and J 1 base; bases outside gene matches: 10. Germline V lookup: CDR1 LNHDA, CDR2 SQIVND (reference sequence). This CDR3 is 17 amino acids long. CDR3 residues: CASSSPYRGRWNTEAFF. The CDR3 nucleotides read TGTGCCAGTAGTAGCCCGTACAGGGGGCGGTGGAACACTGAAGCTTTCTTT. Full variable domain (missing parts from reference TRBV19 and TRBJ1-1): DGGITQSPKYLFRKEGQNVTLSCEQNLNHDAMYWYRQDPGQGLRLIYYSQIVNDFQKGDIAEGYSVSREKKESFPLTVTSAQKNPTAFYLCASSSPYRGRWNTEAFFGQGTRLTVV.

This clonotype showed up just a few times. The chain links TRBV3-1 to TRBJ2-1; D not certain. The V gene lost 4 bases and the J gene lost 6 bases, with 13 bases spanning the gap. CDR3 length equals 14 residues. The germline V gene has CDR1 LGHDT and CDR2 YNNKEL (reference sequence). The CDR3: CASSRDDAGNEQFF. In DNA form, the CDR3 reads TGTGCCAGCAGCCGAGACGACGCCGGCAATGAGCAGTTCTTC.